What follows are 24 T cell receptor beta chains derived from one specimen sequenced in a study of cytomegalovirus exposure and HLA in healthy donors. PCR involved 60 Vbeta and 13 Jbeta primers. The assay was immunoSEQ multiplex PCR, and TCRdb's table has in-frame clones only and misses some. The sample consists of approximately 140,000 clones, about 77% of them appearing once. Sample: PBMCs. The receptors derive from a female donor in good health and CMV-seronegative.

The CDR3 spells CASSPSGPGTDTQYF. The CDR3 DNA follows: TGTGCCAGCAGCCCTAGCGGGCCCGGCACAGATACGCAGTATTTT. The chain couples TRBV7-3 to TRBJ2-3, with TRBD2 identical over 8 bases. The CDR3 has 15 amino acids. After removal of 5 bases from V and 1 base from J, the junction contained 5 bases not matched to a gene. Germline V gene lookup returns CDR1 SGHTA and CDR2 FQGTGA.

The chain uses TRBV10-3 and TRBJ2-5, with a weak D call TRBD1 (6 bases). The J call may be wrong; the DNA end is better matched by TRBJ2-7. The V gene's germline CDR1 is ENHRY and CDR2 SYGVKD. The CDR3 is made up of 13 amino acids. For the CDR3, the DNA is TGTGCCATCAGTGATTCGGACAGTCCCGAGCAGTACTTC. Translated, it gives CAISDSDSPEQYF.

Notes on this clone: Its ends do not fully match the called genes, so a read error is possible. The chain recombines TRBV13 with TRBJ2-1; tentative D call: TRBD2 (7 bases). There are 14 residues in the CDR3. The V gene's germline CDR1 is PRHDT and CDR2 FYEKMQ (reference sequence). The CDR3 nucleotides are TGTGCCACCCTAAAGGGGGGGGGCCTTATTGAGCAGCTCTTC. This gives the protein CATLKGGGLIEQLF.

A few counts support this clone. This chain links TRBV10-1 with TRBJ2-5; TRBD2 matches at 8 bases. J was trimmed by 6 bases and V by 5 bases; bases with no gene match: 11. In germline, CDR1 is WNHNN, CDR2 SYGVQD (reference sequence). The CDR3 sequence is 15 residues long. The CDR3 loop reads CASSPIRGGEKTQYF. CDR3 nucleotides: TGCGCCAGCAGTCCAATACGGGGGGGCGAGAAGACCCAGTACTTC.

Comments on this clone: One junction end does not reproduce the germline sequence, and a read error may be involved. The chain combines TRBV7-9 with TRBJ2-5; possibly TRBD2 for D (6 bases). This CDR3 comprises 16 residues. The germline V gene has CDR1 SEHNR and CDR2 FQNEAQ (reference sequence). The CDR3 region is CSSSLSRGMQQETQYF. For the CDR3, the DNA is TGTTCCAGCAGCTTAAGCCGCGGGATGCAGCAAGAGACCCAGTACTTC. Together with reference TRBV7-9 and TRBJ2-5, the CDR3 gives the full variable domain: DTGVSQNPRHKITKRGQNVTFRCDPISEHNRLYWYRQTLGQGPEFLTYFQNEAQLEKSRLLSDRFSAERPKGSFSTLEIQRTEQGDSAMYLCSSSLSRGMQQETQYFGPGTRLLVL.

This chain links TRBV4-1 with TRBJ2-2; 14 bases map to TRBD2. After removal of 4 bases from V and 2 bases from J, the junction contained 9 bases not matched to a gene. The CDR3 extends over 19 amino acids. Germline V CDR1 and CDR2: MGHRA, YSYEKL. CDR3 bases: TGCGCCAGCAGCCCCACCTCCGGGACTAGCGGGAGAAACACCGGGGAGCTGTTTTTT. As protein: CASSPTSGTSGRNTGELFF.

J is TRBJ2-7 and V is TRBV9; 11 positions agree with TRBD1. The junction had 5 bases not matched to a gene; V was cut back by 4 bases and J by 2 bases. The CDR3 sequence is 15 residues long. Germline V gives CDR1 SGDLS, CDR2 YYNGEE. CDR3 residues: CASSRTGGATYEQYF. DNA for the CDR3: TGTGCCAGCAGCCGGACAGGGGGCGCAACCTACGAGCAGTACTTC.

Details on this clone: Mismatch with germline at one junction end may stem from a read error. V is TRBV6-1 and J is TRBJ1-2; 11 bases map to TRBD1. CDR3 length equals 12 residues. Germline V lookup: CDR1 MNHNS, CDR2 SASEGT. This CDR3 reads CASRTGGWGYPF. CDR3 DNA sequence: TGTGCCAGTCGGACAGGGGGCTGGGGCTACCCCTTC.

The rearrangement joins TRBV6-1 to TRBJ1-1, with 9 nucleotides matching TRBD1. Germline values: CDR1 MNHNS, CDR2 SASEGT. V shed 6 bases, J shed 4 bases, and the junction held 3 bases outside the gene matches. This CDR3 has 13 residues. CDR3 sequence reads: CASRLTGGTEAFF. The CDR3 DNA reads as TGTGCCAGCAGGCTGACAGGGGGCACTGAAGCTTTCTTT.

CDR3: CASSTGGNYGYTF. In DNA, the CDR3 is TGTGCCAGCAGCACAGGGGGGAACTATGGCTACACCTTC. The rearrangement uses TRBV6-5 and TRBJ1-2, with 8 bases matching TRBD1. There are 13 residues in the CDR3. The germline V gene encodes CDR1 MNHEY and CDR2 SVGAGI. V was pared by 6 bases and J by 2 bases, with 2 bases of the junction left unmatched.

The rearrangement uses TRBV27 and TRBJ1-4; no firm D call. Germline-derived CDR1 and CDR2 are MNHEY and SMNVEV (reference sequence). This CDR3 contains 15 residues. Trimming removed 0 bases from V and 4 bases from J, with 9 bases in between. This chain's CDR3 is CASSLSSGLNEKLFF. CDR3 sequence (DNA): TGTGCCAGCAGTTTATCGTCAGGCCTTAATGAAAAACTGTTTTTT.

The gene calls are TRBV12-5 and TRBJ2-1, with TRBD1 matching over 8 bases. Germline V gene lookup returns CDR1 LGHNT and CDR2 FRNRAP. Trimming took 2 bases from V and 8 from J; bases not matched to a gene: 11. The CDR3 has 16 amino acids. The CDR3 coding sequence is TGTGCTAGTGGTTTGTCTCGGACAGGGAGGAACGATGAGCAGTTCTTC. This encodes CASGLSRTGRNDEQFF.

This clone was detected only once. The CDR3 nucleotides are TGTGCCAGCAGTAGAGATCCTGGGGCCAACGTCCTGACTTTC. The encoded protein is CASSRDPGANVLTF. The V gene is TRBV27, the J gene TRBJ2-6; D uncertain. Germline V gene lookup returns CDR1 MNHEY and CDR2 SMNVEV (reference sequence). The germline V and J ends were trimmed by 5 bases and 2 bases, with 7 bases remaining between them. The CDR3 covers 14 residues. The variable domain in full, completed from reference TRBV27 and TRBJ2-6, reads EAQVTQNPRYLITVTGKKLTVTCSQNMNHEYMSWYRQDPGLGLRQIYYSMNVEVTDKGDVPEGYKVSRKEKRNFPLILESPSPNQTSLYFCASSRDPGANVLTFGAGSRLTVL.

The rearrangement joins TRBV6-5 to TRBJ1-5; D possibly corresponds to TRBD1 (5 bases). This CDR3 comprises 13 residues. V dropped 7 bases and J dropped 6 bases, with 13 bases sitting between them. Per the germline V gene, CDR1 is MNHEY and CDR2 is SVGAGI. CDR3 amino acids: CASKGGEGQPQHF. The CDR3 DNA reads TGTGCCAGCAAGGGAGGGGAGGGTCAGCCCCAGCATTTT.

This clone was observed once. The gene calls are TRBV6-5 and TRBJ2-2; D is unresolved. V lost 0 bases and J 6 bases, leaving 8 bases between the germline ends. There are 14 residues in the CDR3. Per germline, CDR1 MNHEY and CDR2 SVGAGI. The CDR3 coding sequence is TGTGCCAGCAGTTACTCCGAGCTCGCCGGGGAGCTGTTTTTT. It yields the protein CASSYSELAGELFF.

The chain employs TRBV28 and TRBJ1-1, with D possibly TRBD1 on 6 matching bases. The CDR3 is 14 amino acids. With 6 bases removed from V and 8 bases from J, the gap between germline ends came to 19 bases. CDR1 and CDR2 (germline): MDHEN, SYDVKM. The CDR3 DNA follows: TGTGCCAGCAGCTCCGCGACAGGCGAAGACGAAGCTTTCTTT. Translated: CASSSATGEDEAFF.

This clone showed up just a few times. The J gene is TRBJ1-1, the V gene TRBV5-6, with a weak D call TRBD1 (5 bases). This CDR3 has 13 residues. Trimming took 4 bases from V and 6 from J, leaving 13 bases between them. Germline V gene data show CDR1 as SGHDT and CDR2 as YYEEEE. The CDR3 DNA sequence: TGTGCCAGCAGCCAGGGAATATTGCCTGAAGCTTTCTTT. This sequence encodes CASSQGILPEAFF.

The chain employs TRBV10-3 and TRBJ2-1; a possible D gene is TRBD2 (6 bases). This CDR3 spans 14 amino acids. V shed 3 bases and J shed 5 bases, with 11 bases lying between them. CDR1 and CDR2 (germline): ENHRY, SYGVKD. The CDR3 reads CAISDGSGDNEQFF. CDR3 coding DNA: TGTGCCATCAGTGATGGTTCGGGGGACAATGAGCAGTTCTTC.

The chain joins TRBV7-3 to TRBJ2-1, with TRBD1 matching 8 bases. V shed 5 bases and J 6 bases; nucleotides not matched to a gene: 6. The germline V gene encodes CDR1 SGHTA and CDR2 FQGTGA. There are 14 residues in the CDR3. The CDR3 here is CASSPGTGGNEQFF. The CDR3 DNA reads as TGTGCCAGCAGCCCGGGTACAGGGGGCAATGAGCAGTTCTTC. The full variable domain, rest sourced from reference TRBV7-3 and TRBJ2-1, is GAGVSQTPSNKVTEKGKYVELRCDPISGHTALYWYRQSLGQGPEFLIYFQGTGAADDSGLPNDRFFAVRPEGSVSTLKIQRTERGDSAVYLCASSPGTGGNEQFFGPGTRLTVL.

The chain carries TRBV30 and TRBJ2-5; D is unclear. Germline V gene sequence: CDR1 GTSNPN, CDR2 SVGIG (reference sequence). The CDR3 spans 12 residues. Trimming pared 2 bases from V and 5 bases from J, leaving 9 bases between. The CDR3 coding sequence is TGTGCCTGGAGTTCCCCCTCGGAGACCCAGTACTTC. This gives the protein CAWSSPSETQYF.

The chain has TRBV5-6 and TRBJ1-2, with D possibly being TRBD1 (5 bases). V lost 4 bases, J lost 8 bases, and 12 bases lay in between. From germline, CDR1 is SGHDT and CDR2 YYEEEE. This CDR3 has 12 amino acids. Here the CDR3 reads CASSGGDFGYTF. The DNA of the CDR3 is TGTGCCAGCAGCGGGGGGGACTTCGGCTACACCTTC.

Turning to this clone: The junction departs from germline at one end; a sequencing error may be responsible. The chain links TRBV7-7 to TRBJ2-7; a possible D gene is TRBD2 (7 bases). Germline CDR1 is SSHAT and CDR2 is FNYEAQ (reference sequence). CDR3 size: 15 residues. CDR3 region: CASSLAAGDTYEQYF. The DNA of the CDR3 is TGTGCTAGCAGCTTAGCGGCGGGGGACACTTACGAGCAGTACTTC.

This clone was observed a few times. The V and J genes are TRBV4-2 and TRBJ2-7; 7 bases align to TRBD1. The length of the CDR3 is 16 residues. The J segment lost 1 base and the V segment lost 3 bases, leaving 9 bases of the junction unmatched. Germline V gene data show CDR1 as LGHNA and CDR2 as YNFKEQ. CDR3 amino acids: CASSHVGTATSYEQYF. The DNA for the CDR3 is TGTGCCAGCAGCCATGTAGGGACAGCGACTTCCTACGAGCAGTACTTC.

The chain's CDR3 is CASSAYRVPANQPQHF. CDR3 nucleotides: TGTGCCAGCAGCGCCTACAGGGTTCCGGCTAATCAGCCCCAGCATTTT. V and J are TRBV7-8 and TRBJ1-5, with D tentatively TRBD1 (6 bases). The CDR3 loop spans 16 amino acids. CDR1 and CDR2 from the germline V gene are SGHVS and FQNEAQ. The V end lost 5 bases, the J end lost 4 bases, and 18 bases lay between the germline ends.